This T cell receptor (beta chain) came from a study of CD8 T cells in ankylosing spondylitis. Study-level results: Characteristic, it appeared, of ankylosing spondylitis blood was a TCR beta motif of eight highly homologous variants. Researchers reportedly found disease-linked clones significantly enriched in matched ankylosing spondylitis synovial fluid.

Preparation of TCR beta libraries was done by quantitative 5'-RACE with molecular barcodes. TCRdb re-called the 5' RACE reads with MiXCR, one entry per CDR3 protein. The sample yields 670,000 or so distinct CDR3 sequences, 19% seen once. A remark on this clonotype: Its specificity is unknown.

With V trimmed by 4 bases and J by 2 bases, 4 bases remained unmatched. This CDR3 contains 14 residues. Germline-derived CDR1 and CDR2 are LGHNA and YSLEER. V is TRBV4-3 and J is TRBJ2-7; 8 bases are shared with TRBD1. This receptor was taken from a male donor with ankylosing spondylitis. The sequencing sample was made of blood, either unsorted or a sorted T cell fraction (not recorded which). The CDR3 protein is CASSPDRGTYEQYF. The DNA for the CDR3 is TGCGCCAGCAGCCCCGACAGGGGTACCTACGAGCAGTACTTC.